The rows below give T cell receptor beta chains drawn from one sample of a study of blood T cells in healthy people across ages. TCRdb reprocessed the 5' RACE reads with MiXCR, giving one entry per CDR3 protein. The sample records around 1,500,000 distinct CDR3 sequences, about 30% being singletons. Material: blood. These receptors were obtained from a woman in her twenties or thirties in good health. CDR3s leave out the opening cysteine and the closing phenylalanine or tryptophan. Each record gives: CDR3 protein, J gene, V gene, clone size. For some rows the clone size is stated as once, few or many, or as a class when expanded; others skip it.

cdr3_aa: ASSLSPGGPPRGNEQF; j_call: TRBJ2-1; v_call: TRBV27; clone_size: few
cdr3_aa: SVLGLGTDTQY; j_call: TRBJ2-3; v_call: TRBV29-1; clone_size: few
cdr3_aa: ASSRMDLNEQF; j_call: TRBJ2-1; v_call: TRBV4-1; clone_size: few
cdr3_aa: SARDERGGPYNEQF; j_call: TRBJ2-1; v_call: TRBV20-1; clone_size: many
cdr3_aa: ASSLGSLSGETQY; j_call: TRBJ2-5; v_call: TRBV7-9; clone_size: -
cdr3_aa: AFRDPHRLREKLF; j_call: TRBJ1-4; v_call: TRBV24-1; clone_size: -
cdr3_aa: ASGQNQPQH; j_call: TRBJ1-5; v_call: TRBV12-3/TRBV12-4; clone_size: -
cdr3_aa: SAGALAGASTDTQY; j_call: TRBJ2-3; v_call: TRBV20-1; clone_size: -
cdr3_aa: ASSLASSGGAYNEQF; j_call: TRBJ2-1; v_call: TRBV7-2; clone_size: many
cdr3_aa: ASSLASLAGPYEQY; j_call: TRBJ2-7; v_call: TRBV7-2; clone_size: -
cdr3_aa: ASSKEERRGANVLT; j_call: TRBJ2-6; v_call: TRBV21-1; clone_size: many
cdr3_aa: ASSPQIAGTQY; j_call: TRBJ2-5; v_call: TRBV28; clone_size: many
cdr3_aa: ASSLGRRVQTGGWFDNQPRH; j_call: TRBJ1-5; v_call: TRBV11-2; clone_size: -
cdr3_aa: ASNRARLAGTVGEQY; j_call: TRBJ2-7; v_call: TRBV6-2/TRBV6-3; clone_size: few
cdr3_aa: AISESDADTQY; j_call: TRBJ2-3; v_call: TRBV10-3; clone_size: -
cdr3_aa: DSSVRGGDSLRYEQY; j_call: TRBJ2-7; v_call: TRBV6-1; clone_size: few
cdr3_aa: ASGPTGRVQPQH; j_call: TRBJ1-5; v_call: TRBV27; clone_size: -
cdr3_aa: ASSWAGAEAF; j_call: TRBJ1-1; v_call: TRBV6-5; clone_size: -
cdr3_aa: SARQPNTGELF; j_call: TRBJ2-2; v_call: TRBV20-1; clone_size: -
cdr3_aa: ASSLDYLQETQY; j_call: TRBJ2-5; v_call: TRBV5-8; clone_size: -
cdr3_aa: ASSQDAGGAGELF; j_call: TRBJ2-2; v_call: TRBV2; clone_size: -
cdr3_aa: AISESQGYTEAF; j_call: TRBJ1-1; v_call: TRBV10-3; clone_size: few
cdr3_aa: ASSLAGGGDTDTQY; j_call: TRBJ2-3; v_call: TRBV7-6; clone_size: -
cdr3_aa: ASNLDWDSGRVETQY; j_call: TRBJ2-5; v_call: TRBV11-2; clone_size: -
cdr3_aa: STRDPSGRAQGTQY; j_call: TRBJ2-5; v_call: TRBV20-1; clone_size: -
cdr3_aa: ASSYVPGEAGGELF; j_call: TRBJ2-2; v_call: TRBV6-2/TRBV6-3; clone_size: -
cdr3_aa: ASSDGQGYGYT; j_call: TRBJ1-2; v_call: TRBV7-2; clone_size: many
cdr3_aa: SARRLAGGPRLETQY; j_call: TRBJ2-5; v_call: TRBV20-1; clone_size: few
cdr3_aa: SAKSETQY; j_call: TRBJ2-5; v_call: TRBV20-1; clone_size: few
cdr3_aa: ASSFSSGGQDEQY; j_call: TRBJ2-7; v_call: TRBV12-3/TRBV12-4; clone_size: -
cdr3_aa: ASSPRTKQETQY; j_call: -; v_call: TRBV9; clone_size: -
cdr3_aa: ASSLGEGTLRGYT; j_call: TRBJ1-2; v_call: TRBV11-2; clone_size: -
cdr3_aa: SAPRGGGNEQF; j_call: TRBJ2-1; v_call: TRBV20-1; clone_size: -
cdr3_aa: ASRSVSYNEQF; j_call: TRBJ2-1; v_call: TRBV5-1; clone_size: few
cdr3_aa: ASSPSGRGDDEQY; j_call: -; v_call: TRBV12-3/TRBV12-4; clone_size: -
cdr3_aa: ATSRPRQGSNQPQH; j_call: TRBJ1-5; v_call: TRBV15; clone_size: many
cdr3_aa: ASRLLKAQSSYNEQF; j_call: TRBJ2-1; v_call: TRBV7-2; clone_size: -
cdr3_aa: ASSPAAVSYNEQF; j_call: TRBJ2-1; v_call: TRBV9; clone_size: few
cdr3_aa: ASSPPGRAAEQY; j_call: TRBJ2-7; v_call: TRBV18; clone_size: -
cdr3_aa: ASSSRRDGQF; j_call: TRBJ2-1; v_call: TRBV7-2; clone_size: few
cdr3_aa: ASSPSDGGIDTQY; j_call: TRBJ2-3; v_call: TRBV7-3; clone_size: -
cdr3_aa: ASSFSFRTGGNQPQH; j_call: TRBJ1-5; v_call: TRBV7-2; clone_size: -
cdr3_aa: SARTLAGAQETQY; j_call: TRBJ2-5; v_call: TRBV20-1; clone_size: -
cdr3_aa: ASSYSAGSAKNIQY; j_call: TRBJ2-4; v_call: TRBV6-2/TRBV6-3; clone_size: few
cdr3_aa: ASSSGLWEQY; j_call: TRBJ2-7; v_call: TRBV7-9; clone_size: -
cdr3_aa: ASSLAHVRGKGETQY; j_call: TRBJ2-5; v_call: TRBV7-2; clone_size: many
cdr3_aa: ASRRRGHEQY; j_call: TRBJ2-7; v_call: TRBV7-9; clone_size: -
cdr3_aa: SARDPQGPDNERF; j_call: TRBJ2-1; v_call: TRBV20-1; clone_size: few
cdr3_aa: ASRNRRGYT; j_call: TRBJ1-2; v_call: TRBV6-5; clone_size: -
cdr3_aa: ASSQDVQEPSSYNSPLH; j_call: TRBJ1-6; v_call: TRBV4-2; clone_size: -
cdr3_aa: ASSQTGPGSGYT; j_call: TRBJ1-2; v_call: TRBV4-1; clone_size: many
cdr3_aa: ASSVGPAGRETQY; j_call: TRBJ2-5; v_call: TRBV9; clone_size: few
cdr3_aa: ASSWTGNLYEQY; j_call: TRBJ2-7; v_call: TRBV7-9; clone_size: -
cdr3_aa: ATSRDVTGTYGYT; j_call: TRBJ1-2; v_call: TRBV15; clone_size: -
cdr3_aa: ASSVEAGGADTQY; j_call: TRBJ2-3; v_call: TRBV9; clone_size: -
cdr3_aa: ASSLGTSGLSYEQY; j_call: TRBJ2-7; v_call: TRBV5-1; clone_size: -
cdr3_aa: ASRIAGATAEQY; j_call: TRBJ2-7; v_call: TRBV6-1; clone_size: many
cdr3_aa: ASSLDGRAGQY; j_call: TRBJ2-7; v_call: TRBV7-2; clone_size: -
cdr3_aa: AISQASQETQY; j_call: TRBJ2-5; v_call: TRBV10-3; clone_size: -